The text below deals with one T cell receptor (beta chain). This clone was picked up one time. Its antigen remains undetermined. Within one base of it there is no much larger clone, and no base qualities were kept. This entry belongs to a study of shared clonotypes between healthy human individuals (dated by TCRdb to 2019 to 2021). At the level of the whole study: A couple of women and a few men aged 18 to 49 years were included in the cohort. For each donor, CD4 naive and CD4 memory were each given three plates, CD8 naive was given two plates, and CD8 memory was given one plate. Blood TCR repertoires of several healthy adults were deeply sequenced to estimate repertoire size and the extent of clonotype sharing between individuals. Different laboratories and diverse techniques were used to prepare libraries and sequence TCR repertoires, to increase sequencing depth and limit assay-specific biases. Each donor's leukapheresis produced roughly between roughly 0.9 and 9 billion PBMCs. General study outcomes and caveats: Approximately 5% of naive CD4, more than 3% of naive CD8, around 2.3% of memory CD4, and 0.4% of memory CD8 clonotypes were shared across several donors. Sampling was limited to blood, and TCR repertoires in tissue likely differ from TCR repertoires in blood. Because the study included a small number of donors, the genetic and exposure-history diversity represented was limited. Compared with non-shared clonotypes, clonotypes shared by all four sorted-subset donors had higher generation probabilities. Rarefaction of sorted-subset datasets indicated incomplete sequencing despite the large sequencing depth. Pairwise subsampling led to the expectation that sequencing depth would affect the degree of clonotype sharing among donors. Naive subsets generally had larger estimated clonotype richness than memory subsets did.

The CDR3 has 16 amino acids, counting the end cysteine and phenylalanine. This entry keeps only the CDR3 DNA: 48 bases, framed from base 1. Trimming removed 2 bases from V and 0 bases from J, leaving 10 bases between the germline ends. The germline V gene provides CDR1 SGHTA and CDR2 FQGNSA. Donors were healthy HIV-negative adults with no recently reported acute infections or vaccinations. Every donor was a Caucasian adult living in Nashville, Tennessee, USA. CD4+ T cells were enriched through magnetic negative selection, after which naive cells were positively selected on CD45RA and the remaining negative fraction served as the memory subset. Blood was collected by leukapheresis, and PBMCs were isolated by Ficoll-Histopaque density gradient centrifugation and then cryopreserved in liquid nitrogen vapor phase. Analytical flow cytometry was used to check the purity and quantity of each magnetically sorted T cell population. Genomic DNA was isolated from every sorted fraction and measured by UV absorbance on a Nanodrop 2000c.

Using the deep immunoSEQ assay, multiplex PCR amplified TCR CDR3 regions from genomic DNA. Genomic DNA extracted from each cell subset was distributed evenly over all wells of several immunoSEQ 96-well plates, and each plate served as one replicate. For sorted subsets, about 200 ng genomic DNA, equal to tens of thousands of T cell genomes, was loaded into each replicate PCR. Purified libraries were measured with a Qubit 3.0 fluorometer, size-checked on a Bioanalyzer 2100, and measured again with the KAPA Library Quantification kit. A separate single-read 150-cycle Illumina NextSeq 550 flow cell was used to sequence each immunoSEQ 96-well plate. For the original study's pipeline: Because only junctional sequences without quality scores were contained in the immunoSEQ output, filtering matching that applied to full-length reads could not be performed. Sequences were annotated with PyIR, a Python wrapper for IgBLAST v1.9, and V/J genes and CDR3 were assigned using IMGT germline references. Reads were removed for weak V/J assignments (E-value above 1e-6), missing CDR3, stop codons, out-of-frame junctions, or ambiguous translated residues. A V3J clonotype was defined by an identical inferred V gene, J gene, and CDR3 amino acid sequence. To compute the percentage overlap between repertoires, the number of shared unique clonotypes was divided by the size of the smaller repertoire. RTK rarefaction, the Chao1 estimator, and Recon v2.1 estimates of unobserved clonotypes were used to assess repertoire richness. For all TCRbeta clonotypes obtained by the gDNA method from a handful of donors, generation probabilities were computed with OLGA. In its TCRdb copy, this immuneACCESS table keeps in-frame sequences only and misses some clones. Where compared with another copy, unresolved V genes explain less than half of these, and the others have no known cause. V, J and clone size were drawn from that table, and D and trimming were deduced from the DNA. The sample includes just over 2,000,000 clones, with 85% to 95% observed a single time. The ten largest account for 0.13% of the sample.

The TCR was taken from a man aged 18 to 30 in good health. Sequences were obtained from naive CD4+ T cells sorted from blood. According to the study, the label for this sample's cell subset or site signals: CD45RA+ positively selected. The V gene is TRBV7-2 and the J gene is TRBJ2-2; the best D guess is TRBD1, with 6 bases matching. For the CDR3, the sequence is CASSLIGTSNTGELFF. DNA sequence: TGTGCCAGCAGCTTAATCGGGACATCGAACACCGGGGAGCTGTTTTTT.